Below are 24 T cell receptor beta chains sequenced from a single sample in a study of T-cell reconstitution after alpha-beta-depleted transplantation in children. Unique molecular identifiers tagged the TCRbeta library. Each CDR3 protein gets one entry after TCRdb re-called the PCR reads with MiXCR. The data show approximately 400,000 distinct CDR3 sequences, roughly 11% seen once. Sample: PBMCs from the stem cell graft donor, taken from the stem cell graft. The receptors shown here come from a human donor who donated a stem cell graft to a child with acute myeloid leukemia.

The V and J genes are TRBV18 and TRBJ2-7; TRBD1 aligns across 11 bases. V lost 3 bases, J lost 4 bases, and 5 bases stayed unmatched. The CDR3 runs to 15 residues. Germline loops: CDR1 KGHSH, CDR2 LQKENI. CDR3 residues: CASSPGQGAGYEQYF. Here the CDR3 DNA reads TGTGCCAGCTCACCCGGACAGGGGGCCGGTTACGAGCAGTACTTC.

This clonotype was seen repeatedly, ten times or more. This chain joins TRBV5-1 and TRBJ2-5; 7 nucleotides agree with TRBD1. Looked up from germline, CDR1 is SGHRS and CDR2 is YFSETQ. This CDR3 has 13 amino acids. J gave up 6 bases and V 7 bases, and 9 bases lay outside the gene matches. CDR3 region: CASGPLTGQTQYF. In nucleotides, the CDR3 is TGCGCCAGCGGACCCTTGACAGGGCAGACCCAGTACTTC. The full variable domain, completed using reference TRBV5-1 and TRBJ2-5, is KAGVTQTPRYLIKTRGQQVTLSCSPISGHRSVSWYQQTPGQGLQFLFEYFSETQRNKGNFPGRFSGRQFSNSRSEMNVSTLELGDSALYLCASGPLTGQTQYFGPGTRLLVL.

The rearrangement uses TRBV3-1 and TRBJ2-1; perhaps D is TRBD1 or TRBD2 (5 bases each). The CDR3 runs to 15 residues. CDR1 and CDR2 (germline): LGHDT, YNNKEL (reference sequence). The V end lost 0 bases, the J end lost 6 bases, and 12 bases lay between the germline ends. DNA for the CDR3: TGTGCCAGCAGCCAAGAGGGGGTCTGGCCCAATGAGCAGTTCTTC. Protein sequence: CASSQEGVWPNEQFF.

CDR3 bases: TGTGCCAGCAGTTTCGGCCTAGCGGGGGTAGAGACCCAGTACTTC. Translated: CASSFGLAGVETQYF. The V gene is TRBV6-5, the J gene TRBJ2-5; TRBD2 matches 10 bases. Trimming took 4 bases from V and 4 from J; bases not matched to a gene: 6. Per germline, CDR1 MNHEY and CDR2 SVGAGI. The CDR3 runs to 15 residues.

This clonotype was detected a few times. The CDR3 DNA follows: TGTGCCAGCAGTCCGACGAGGGGTCAAGAGACCCAGTACTTC. Translation gives CASSPTRGQETQYF. The gene calls are TRBV6-1 and TRBJ2-5, with D perhaps assigned TRBD1 or TRBD2 (5 bases each). Trimming removed 5 bases at V and 2 bases at J, with 12 bases between. The CDR3 loop spans 14 amino acids. CDR1 MNHNS and CDR2 SASEGT come from the germline V gene.

The table lists this clonotype with a few counts. The chain employs TRBV20-1 and TRBJ2-1; a weak D match, TRBD2 (5 bases). V was clipped by 4 bases and J by 2 bases, with 9 bases between them. This CDR3 spans 13 amino acids. Germline V gene sequence: CDR1 DFQATT, CDR2 SNEGSKA (reference sequence). In DNA form, the CDR3 reads TGCAGTGCTAATCGGGGAGCCTACAATGAGCAGTTCTTC. It codes for CSANRGAYNEQFF.

This clonotype was counted at least ten times. The V gene is TRBV7-2, the J gene TRBJ2-5; D is unresolved. Between the trimmed V and J ends, which lost 2 bases and 5 bases, there was a span of 9 bases. Germline CDR1 is SGHTA and CDR2 is FQGNSA. CDR3 length: 13 residues. CDR3 in amino acids: CASSLLKLETQYF. CDR3 nucleotide sequence: TGTGCCAGCAGCTTACTCAAGCTGGAGACCCAGTACTTC. The full variable domain, completed using reference TRBV7-2 and TRBJ2-5, is GAGVSQSPSNKVTEKGKDVELRCDPISGHTALYWYRQSLGQGLEFLIYFQGNSAPDKSGLPSDRFSAERTGGSVSTLTIQRTQQEDSAVYLCASSLLKLETQYFGPGTRLLVL.

This rearrangement joins TRBV5-1 to TRBJ2-5; D not resolved. CDR3 length equals 12 residues. V lost 2 bases to trimming and J lost 3 bases, with 5 bases between them. Germline CDR1 is SGHRS and CDR2 is YFSETQ. CDR3 bases: TGCGCCAGCAGCTTCACGGAAGAGACCCAGTACTTC. Its translation: CASSFTEETQYF. Full variable domain (rest looked up from reference TRBV5-1 and TRBJ2-5): KAGVTQTPRYLIKTRGQQVTLSCSPISGHRSVSWYQQTPGQGLQFLFEYFSETQRNKGNFPGRFSGRQFSNSRSEMNVSTLELGDSALYLCASSFTEETQYFGPGTRLLVL.

V and J are TRBV20-1 and TRBJ1-4; perhaps TRBD1 as D (5 bases). This CDR3 is 12 amino acids long. The germline gives CDR1 DFQATT, CDR2 SNEGSKA (reference sequence). V dropped 2 bases and J dropped 11 bases, with 12 bases sitting between them. This CDR3 is CSARSGGGKLFF. The CDR3 DNA reads TGCAGTGCTAGAAGTGGGGGTGGGAAACTGTTTTTT.

The chain is built from TRBV30 and TRBJ2-2, with TRBD2 identical over 7 bases. The junction had 4 bases not matched to a gene; V was cut back by 1 base and J by 2 bases. The CDR3 runs 15 residues. CDR1 and CDR2 (germline): GTSNPN, SVGIG (reference sequence). For the CDR3, the DNA is TGTGCCTGGAGTGGCGGGAGTGGTAACACCGGGGAGCTGTTTTTT. Protein sequence: CAWSGGSGNTGELFF.

This clonotype was picked up a small number of times. The J gene is TRBJ2-7, the V gene TRBV5-3; 8 bases match TRBD1. TRBV5-3 is designated an ORF whose function remains uncertain. The CDR3 consists of 19 residues. With 9 bases clipped from V and 5 bases from J, the junction kept 28 bases outside the gene matches. DNA for the CDR3: TGTGCCACGACGGCCCCCGGGACAGGCATCCTTGGGATAAAACACGAGCAGTACGTC. This translates into CATTAPGTGILGIKHEQYV.

This clonotype was counted ten times or more. V is TRBV29-1 and J is TRBJ1-2, with D possibly TRBD1 on 5 matching bases. V lost 6 bases to trimming and J lost 5 bases, with 13 bases between them. Germline loops: CDR1 SQVTM, CDR2 ANQGSEA. CDR3 size: 12 residues. CDR3 loop: CSVIQGGYGYTF. The CDR3 region has the DNA TGCAGCGTCATTCAGGGAGGATATGGCTACACCTTC.

Only a few counts were recorded for this clonotype. This rearrangement joins TRBV14 to TRBJ2-7, with D tentatively TRBD2 (6 bases). V was trimmed by 0 bases and J by 1 base, leaving 19 bases between them. The CDR3 consists of 18 residues. CDR1 is SGHDN and CDR2 is FVKESK in the germline V gene. The CDR3 coding sequence is TGTGCCAGCAGCCAAGATCAGTTGGGACGGGAGTTTTCCTACGAGCAGTACTTC. As protein: CASSQDQLGREFSYEQYF. Based on the CDR3 plus reference TRBV14 and TRBJ2-7, the full variable domain is EAGVTQFPSHSVIEKGQTVTLRCDPISGHDNLYWYRRVMGKEIKFLLHFVKESKQDESGMPNNRFLAERTGGTYSTLKVQPAELEDSGVYFCASSQDQLGREFSYEQYFGPGTRLTVT.

This clonotype was counted ten times or more. The chain is built from TRBV3-1 and TRBJ2-1; TRBD2 matches 13 bases. V was pared by 4 bases and J by 0 bases, with 3 bases of the junction left unmatched. The CDR3 contains 17 residues. Germline CDR1 and CDR2: LGHDT and YNNKEL (reference sequence). CDR3 residues: CASSPTSGGVSYNEQFF. DNA of the CDR3: TGTGCCAGCAGCCCTACTAGCGGGGGGGTCTCCTACAATGAGCAGTTCTTC.

This clonotype was seen a few times. The chain links TRBV30 to TRBJ2-7; 8 bases agree with TRBD2. Germline CDR1 GTSNPN, CDR2 SVGIG (reference sequence). The CDR3 runs to 14 residues. The V gene end was trimmed by 2 bases and the J gene end by 5 bases; junction bases not matched to a gene: 8. For the CDR3, the DNA is TGTGCCTGGAGTAGGGCTAGCGGGCTAAACGAGCAGTACTTC. This encodes CAWSRASGLNEQYF.

The chain joins TRBV5-1 to TRBJ2-7, with 7 nucleotides matching TRBD2. V lost 4 bases to trimming and J lost 4 bases; unmatched junction nucleotides: 11. Per germline, CDR1 SGHRS and CDR2 YFSETQ. CDR3 size: 15 residues. CDR3 in amino acids: CASSPARDYRYEQYF. The CDR3 coding sequence is TGCGCCAGCAGCCCCGCTCGGGACTATCGTTACGAGCAGTACTTC.

This clonotype was seen many times. This rearrangement joins TRBV5-1 to TRBJ1-1; D is undetermined. The CDR3 length is 14 residues. CDR1 is SGHRS and CDR2 is YFSETQ in the germline V gene. V dropped 7 bases and J dropped 1 base, with 14 bases sitting between them. The CDR3 bases are TGCGCCAGCTCCGAGGCAGACCAGAACACTGAAGCTTTCTTT. This gives the protein CASSEADQNTEAFF.

This clonotype appeared a few times. This chain links TRBV6-2 or TRBV6-3 with TRBJ2-7; TRBD1 is a possible D gene (6 bases). CDR3 size: 17 residues. The V and J ends lost 5 bases and 2 bases respectively, with 22 bases between them. Germline V gene sequence: CDR1 MNHEY, CDR2 SVGEGT. This chain's CDR3 is CASSNRTGSRLPYEQYV. The CDR3 DNA follows: TGTGCCAGCAGTAATCGTACAGGGTCAAGGTTACCCTACGAGCAGTACGTC.

The chain is built from TRBV20-1 and TRBJ1-1; no reliable D call. This CDR3 has 13 residues. The germline gives CDR1 DFQATT, CDR2 SNEGSKA (reference sequence). Trimming took 6 bases from V and 2 from J, leaving 13 bases between them. CDR3 protein: CSASTGRNTEAFF. The CDR3 bases are TGCAGTGCCTCGACCGGGAGAAACACTGAAGCTTTCTTT.

The chain carries TRBV12-3 or TRBV12-4 and TRBJ1-1; D is ambiguous. There are 15 residues in the CDR3. The V end was cut by 1 base, the J end by 1 base, with 10 bases between. Here the CDR3 DNA reads TGTGCCAGCAGTTTAGAGCACACTTCGAACACTGAAGCTTTCTTT. It yields the protein CASSLEHTSNTEAFF.

The table lists this clonotype with a few counts. This chain connects TRBV6-1 to TRBJ2-7, with 7 bases lining up with TRBD2. The CDR3 loop spans 15 amino acids. Germline trimming cut 6 bases from V and 2 bases from J; bases unmatched to any gene: 10. Looked up from germline, CDR1 is MNHNS and CDR2 is SASEGT. CDR3 in amino acids: CASSLRHSGPYEQYV. In DNA form, the CDR3 reads TGTGCCAGCAGCCTGAGACATAGCGGGCCCTACGAGCAGTACGTC.

This clonotype was seen more than once but under ten times. This chain connects TRBV9 to TRBJ2-1, with 7 bases lining up with TRBD1. The length of the CDR3 is 14 residues. V shed 2 bases and J 4 bases; nucleotides not matched to a gene: 3. Germline CDR1 SGDLS, CDR2 YYNGEE. The CDR3: CASSVTDRYNEQFF. In DNA form, the CDR3 reads TGTGCCAGCAGCGTTACGGACAGGTACAATGAGCAGTTCTTC. Filled out from reference TRBV9 and TRBJ2-1, the complete variable domain reads DSGVTQTPKHLITATGQRVTLRCSPRSGDLSVYWYQQSLDQGLQFLIQYYNGEERAKGNILERFSAQQFPDLHSELNLSSLELGDSALYFCASSVTDRYNEQFFGPGTRLTVL.

This clonotype occurred a few times. The chain links TRBV5-1 to TRBJ2-1; 9 positions agree with TRBD2. Germline CDR1 and CDR2: SGHRS and YFSETQ. The CDR3 has 14 residues. After removal of 3 bases from V and 7 bases from J, the junction contained 5 bases not matched to a gene. CDR3: CASSSSGEGNEQFF. Here the CDR3 DNA reads TGCGCCAGCAGCTCTAGCGGGGAGGGGAATGAGCAGTTCTTC.

The chain combines TRBV5-1 with TRBJ1-4, with D unclear. The CDR3 sequence is 14 residues long. The V and J ends lost 4 bases and 8 bases respectively, with 15 bases between them. Germline CDR1 and CDR2: SGHRS and YFSETQ. CDR3 DNA: TGCGCCAGCAGCCAAGTCCCAGGCAGGGAAAAACTGTTTTTT. Translating it yields CASSQVPGREKLFF.